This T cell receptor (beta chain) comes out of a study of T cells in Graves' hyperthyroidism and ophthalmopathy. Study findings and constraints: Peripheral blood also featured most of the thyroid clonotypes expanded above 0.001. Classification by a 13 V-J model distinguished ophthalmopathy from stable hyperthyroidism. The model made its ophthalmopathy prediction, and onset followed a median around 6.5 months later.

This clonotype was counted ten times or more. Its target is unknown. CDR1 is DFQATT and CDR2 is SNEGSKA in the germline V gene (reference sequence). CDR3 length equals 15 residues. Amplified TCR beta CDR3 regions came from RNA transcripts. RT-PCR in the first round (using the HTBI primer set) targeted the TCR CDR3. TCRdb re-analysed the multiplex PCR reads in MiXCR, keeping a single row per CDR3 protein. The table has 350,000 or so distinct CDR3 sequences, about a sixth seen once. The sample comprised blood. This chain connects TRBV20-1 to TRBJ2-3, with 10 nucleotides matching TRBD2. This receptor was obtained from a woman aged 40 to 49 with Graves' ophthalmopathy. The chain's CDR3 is CSSSGRKGSTDTQYF. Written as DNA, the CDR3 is TGCAGCTCTAGCGGGAGAAAAGGCAGCACAGATACGCAGTATTTT.